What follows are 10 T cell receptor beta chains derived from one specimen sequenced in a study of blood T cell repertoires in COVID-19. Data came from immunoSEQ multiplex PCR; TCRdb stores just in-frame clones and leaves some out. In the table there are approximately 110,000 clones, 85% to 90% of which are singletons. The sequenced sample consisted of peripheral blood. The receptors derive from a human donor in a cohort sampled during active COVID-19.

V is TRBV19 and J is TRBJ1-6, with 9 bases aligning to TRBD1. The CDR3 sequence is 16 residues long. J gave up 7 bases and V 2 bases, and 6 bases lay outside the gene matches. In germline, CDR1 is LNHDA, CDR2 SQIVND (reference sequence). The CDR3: CASSITGTGTNSPLHF. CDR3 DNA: TGTGCCAGTAGTATAACGGGGACAGGGACAAATTCACCCCTCCACTTT.

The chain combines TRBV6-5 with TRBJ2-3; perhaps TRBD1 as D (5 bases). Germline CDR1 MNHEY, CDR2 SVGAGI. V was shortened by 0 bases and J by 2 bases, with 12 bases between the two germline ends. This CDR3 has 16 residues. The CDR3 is CASSYSATDPTDTQYF. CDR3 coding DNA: TGTGCCAGCAGTTACTCTGCGACAGACCCCACAGATACGCAGTATTTT.

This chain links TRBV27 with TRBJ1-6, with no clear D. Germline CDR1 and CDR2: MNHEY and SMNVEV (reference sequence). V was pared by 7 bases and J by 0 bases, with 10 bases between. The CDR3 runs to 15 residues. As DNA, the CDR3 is TGTGCCAGCATGTCATGGAGCTCCTATAATTCACCCCTCCACTTT. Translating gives CASMSWSSYNSPLHF.

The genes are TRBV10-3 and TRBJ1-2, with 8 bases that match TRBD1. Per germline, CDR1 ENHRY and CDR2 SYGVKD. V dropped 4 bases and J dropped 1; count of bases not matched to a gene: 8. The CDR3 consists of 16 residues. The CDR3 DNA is TGTGCCATCAGTGTCAGGGGGCCAGAAAATAACTATGGCTACACCTTC. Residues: CAISVRGPENNYGYTF.

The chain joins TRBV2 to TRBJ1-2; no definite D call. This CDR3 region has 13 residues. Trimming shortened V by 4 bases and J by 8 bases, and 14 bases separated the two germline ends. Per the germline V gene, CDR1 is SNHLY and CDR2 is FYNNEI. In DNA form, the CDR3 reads TGTGCCAGCAGTGTTGAACGGTTATCCGGCTACACCTTC. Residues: CASSVERLSGYTF.

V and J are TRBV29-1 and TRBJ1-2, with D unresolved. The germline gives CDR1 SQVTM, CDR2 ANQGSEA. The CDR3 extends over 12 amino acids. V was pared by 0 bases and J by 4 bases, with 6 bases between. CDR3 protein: CSVEEESYGYTF. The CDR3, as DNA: TGCAGCGTTGAAGAGGAGAGCTATGGCTACACCTTC.

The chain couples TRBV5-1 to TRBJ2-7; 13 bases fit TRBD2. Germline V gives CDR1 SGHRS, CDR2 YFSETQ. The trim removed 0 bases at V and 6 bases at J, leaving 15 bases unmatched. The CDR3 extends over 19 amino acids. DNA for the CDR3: TGCGCCAGCAGCTTGGAACTAGCGGGAGGGCCTGCGTCATCCGTCGAGCAGTACTTC. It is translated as CASSLELAGGPASSVEQYF.

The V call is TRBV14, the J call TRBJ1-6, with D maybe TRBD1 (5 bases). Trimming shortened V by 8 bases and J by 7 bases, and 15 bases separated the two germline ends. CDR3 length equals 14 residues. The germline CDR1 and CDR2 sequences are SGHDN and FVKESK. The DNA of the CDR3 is TGTGCCAGCGGAGGGACGGCCTTCAATTCACCCCTCCACTTT. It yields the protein CASGGTAFNSPLHF. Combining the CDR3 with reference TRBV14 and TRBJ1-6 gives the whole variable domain EAGVTQFPSHSVIEKGQTVTLRCDPISGHDNLYWYRRVMGKEIKFLLHFVKESKQDESGMPNNRFLAERTGGTYSTLKVQPAELEDSGVYFCASGGTAFNSPLHFGNGTRLTVT.

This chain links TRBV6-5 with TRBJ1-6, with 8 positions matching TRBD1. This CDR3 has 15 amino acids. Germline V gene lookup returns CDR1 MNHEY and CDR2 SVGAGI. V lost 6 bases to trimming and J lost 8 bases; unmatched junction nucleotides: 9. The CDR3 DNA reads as TGTGCCAGCAGGCCCGGACAGGGCACGTATTCACCCCTCCACTTT. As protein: CASRPGQGTYSPLHF.

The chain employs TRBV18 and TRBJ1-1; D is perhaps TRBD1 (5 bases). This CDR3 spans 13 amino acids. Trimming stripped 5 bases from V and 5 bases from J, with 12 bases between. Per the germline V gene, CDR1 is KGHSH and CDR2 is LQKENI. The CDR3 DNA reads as TGTGCCAGCTCATCGACTGGGGGGACTGAAGCTTTCTTT. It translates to CASSSTGGTEAFF.